These 9 T cell receptor beta chains originate from one sample sequenced in a study of identical twins. In TCRdb, the 5' RACE reads were re-called with MiXCR into one record per CDR3 protein. The data show roughly 200,000 distinct CDR3 sequences, with 7.5% seen just once and about 1.9% held by the top ten. The same data also went into a second study, on yellow fever vaccine responses in identical twins.

Sequencing was done on a sample of memory (CD45RO+) T cells sorted from blood. All receptors come from a woman under 30 in good health.

The J gene is TRBJ2-7, the V gene TRBV5-1, with 8 bases matching TRBD2. Looked up from germline, CDR1 is SGHRS and CDR2 is YFSETQ. V shed 2 bases and J 2 bases; nucleotides not matched to a gene: 3. The CDR3 covers 14 residues. The CDR3 sequence is CASSFAGGPYEQYF. The CDR3 DNA is TGCGCCAGCAGCTTCGCGGGGGGCCCCTACGAGCAGTACTTC.

In this sample, this clonotype turned up many times. The V gene is TRBV4-3, the J gene TRBJ2-1; D may be TRBD2 (6 bases). The CDR3 extends over 13 amino acids. Germline CDR1 and CDR2: LGHNA and YSLEER. Trimming stripped 1 base from V and 9 bases from J, with 10 bases between. The CDR3 sequence is CASSQAGEGEQFF. CDR3 nucleotides: TGCGCCAGCAGCCAAGCGGGGGAAGGTGAGCAGTTCTTC.

This chain links TRBV19 with TRBJ1-1; 8 bases map to TRBD1. This CDR3 contains 12 residues. In germline, CDR1 is LNHDA, CDR2 SQIVND (reference sequence). J gave up 1 base and V 10 bases, and 2 bases lay outside the gene matches. This chain's CDR3 is CAIGTGNTEAFF. In DNA form, the CDR3 reads TGTGCCATTGGGACAGGGAACACTGAAGCTTTCTTT. Looking up the rest from reference TRBV19 and TRBJ1-1 gives the full variable domain: DGGITQSPKYLFRKEGQNVTLSCEQNLNHDAMYWYRQDPGQGLRLIYYSQIVNDFQKGDIAEGYSVSREKKESFPLTVTSAQKNPTAFYLCAIGTGNTEAFFGQGTRLTVV.

This clonotype was detected a few times. The chain employs TRBV7-2 and TRBJ2-2; a possible D gene is TRBD2 (6 bases). Germline assignment: CDR1 SGHTA and CDR2 FQGNSA. The V gene lost 1 base and the J gene lost 0 bases, with 9 bases spanning the gap. The CDR3 length is 16 residues. CDR3 sequence reads: CASSLEPGANTGELFF. The CDR3 bases are TGTGCCAGCAGCTTAGAACCGGGAGCGAACACCGGGGAGCTGTTTTTT.

The gene calls are TRBV11-2 and TRBJ2-3; TRBD2 aligns across 13 bases. Germline V gene data show CDR1 as SGHAT and CDR2 as FQNNGV. The CDR3 totals 18 residues. The J segment lost 7 bases and the V segment lost 5 bases, leaving 15 bases of the junction unmatched. CDR3 residues: CASSLQTSGGTADHTQYF. CDR3 sequence (DNA): TGTGCCAGCAGCCTCCAGACTAGCGGGGGGACCGCCGACCATACGCAGTATTTT. Full variable domain (rest looked up from reference TRBV11-2 and TRBJ2-3): EAGVAQSPRYKIIEKRQSVAFWCNPISGHATLYWYQQILGQGPKLLIQFQNNGVVDDSQLPKDRFSAERLKGVDSTLKIQPAKLEDSAVYLCASSLQTSGGTADHTQYFGPGTRLTVL.

This clonotype has just one count. The V call is TRBV2, the J call TRBJ2-5, with D unresolved. Trimming took 5 bases from V and 5 from J, leaving 6 bases between them. The CDR3 runs 11 residues. The germline gives CDR1 SNHLY, CDR2 FYNNEI. The CDR3 here is CASSTVETQYF. The CDR3 nucleotides are TGTGCCAGCAGTACTGTGGAGACCCAGTACTTC.

The chain combines TRBV20-1 with TRBJ2-2, with D maybe TRBD1 (6 bases). Germline V CDR1 and CDR2: DFQATT, SNEGSKA (reference sequence). Trimming stripped 3 bases from V and 0 bases from J, with 8 bases between. CDR3 length: 14 amino acids. CDR3 bases: TGCAGTGCTAGGGACAGTACGAACACCGGGGAGCTGTTTTTT. Translating gives CSARDSTNTGELFF.

This clonotype was seen ten or more times. This chain links TRBV4-2 with TRBJ2-7, with a tentative D call TRBD1 (6 bases). V shed 0 bases and J shed 1 base, with 10 bases lying between them. The CDR3 consists of 15 residues. Germline values: CDR1 LGHNA, CDR2 YNFKEQ. CDR3 coding DNA: TGTGCCAGCAGCCAAGAGAGGACAGAATCCTACGAGCAGTACTTC. Protein: CASSQERTESYEQYF.

This clonotype has ten or more counts. The rearrangement joins TRBV7-8 to TRBJ2-1; 7 nucleotides line up with TRBD1. The CDR3 runs to 16 residues. Germline CDR1 and CDR2: SGHVS and FQNEAQ. J was trimmed by 2 bases and V by 2 bases; bases with no gene match: 6. The CDR3 loop is CASSLRPGTAYNEQFF. DNA of the CDR3: TGTGCCAGCAGCTTAAGGCCCGGGACAGCCTACAATGAGCAGTTCTTC.